Below, 31 T cell receptor beta chains from the same sample are listed, as sequenced in a study of CD8 T cells in Susac syndrome. When the RNA was reverse transcribed, random hexamers were used with an input of roughly 0.5 to 1 ug. TCRdb recomputed calls from the immunoSEQ multiplex PCR reads with MiXCR, one row per CDR3 protein. The table has approximately 190,000 distinct CDR3 sequences, nearly 95% seen once. Sequenced: CD4+ T cells from PBMCs. The receptors shown here come from a human donor with multiple sclerosis.

Written as DNA, the CDR3 is TGTGCCACCAGTGATACCGGACAGGGCGGGGTCAATGAGCAGTTCTTC. Protein sequence: CATSDTGQGGVNEQFF. The V gene is TRBV24-1, the J gene TRBJ2-1, with 8 nucleotides matching TRBD1. The V and J ends lost 3 bases and 6 bases, in that order; junction bases with no gene match: 9. In germline, CDR1 is KGHDR, CDR2 SFDVKD. CDR3 length: 16 residues.

This chain uses TRBV29-1 with TRBJ2-5, with a tentative D call TRBD2 (5 bases). V gave up 4 bases and J gave up 10 bases, with 16 bases separating them. Germline V gene lookup returns CDR1 SQVTM and CDR2 ANQGSEA. There are 12 residues in the CDR3. The CDR3 nucleotides read TGCAGCGTTGTATCGGCAGCCCGGGGCCAGTACTTC. Protein sequence: CSVVSAARGQYF.

The CDR3 protein is CASSPYGVGNYGYTF. CDR3 coding DNA: TGTGCCAGCAGCCCCTATGGGGTGGGGAACTATGGCTACACCTTC. This sequence joins TRBV5-4 and TRBJ1-2; D not certain. Germline V gene data show CDR1 as SGHNT and CDR2 as YYREEE (reference sequence). This CDR3 spans 15 amino acids. V shed 4 bases and J shed 2 bases, with 15 bases lying between them.

The chain recombines TRBV9 with TRBJ2-7; possibly TRBD1 for D (6 bases). Germline CDR1 SGDLS, CDR2 YYNGEE. This CDR3 spans 14 amino acids. Trimming pared 3 bases from V and 3 bases from J, leaving 13 bases between. The CDR3 loop is CASSAPGQHYEQYF. The CDR3 bases are TGTGCCAGCAGCGCCCCCGGACAGCACTACGAGCAGTACTTC.

The V and J genes are TRBV30 and TRBJ1-2; D gene uncertain. The CDR3 contains 11 residues. Germline lookup yields CDR1 GTSNPN and CDR2 SVGIG (reference sequence). The ends were cut back, 4 bases at V and 5 bases at J, with 8 bases in the middle. In nucleotides, the CDR3 is TGTGCCTGGAACCCGGGGTATGGCTACACCTTC. Protein sequence: CAWNPGYGYTF.

The chain uses TRBV5-1 and TRBJ2-5; D gene uncertain. Trimming stripped 2 bases from V and 0 bases from J, with 8 bases between. Germline V gene sequence: CDR1 SGHRS, CDR2 YFSETQ. CDR3 size: 14 residues. CDR3 coding DNA: TGCGCCAGCAGCTTCGGCTGGGACCAAGAGACCCAGTACTTC. Encoded protein: CASSFGWDQETQYF.

The genes are TRBV7-9 and TRBJ2-4; D is ambiguous. The CDR3 totals 15 residues. Germline CDR1 and CDR2: SEHNR and FQNEAQ (reference sequence). The ends were cut back, 7 bases at V and 6 bases at J, with 19 bases in the middle. The CDR3 reads CASTPPNREINIQYF. The CDR3 bases are TGTGCCAGCACCCCCCCCAACAGAGAGATAAACATTCAGTACTTC.

The chain carries TRBV7-3 and TRBJ2-1, with D uncertain. From germline, CDR1 is SGHTA and CDR2 FQGTGA. V lost 4 bases to trimming and J lost 0 bases, with 10 bases between them. This CDR3 has 15 amino acids. CDR3 residues: CASSSAWGSYNEQFF. In nucleotides, the CDR3 is TGTGCCAGCAGCTCAGCCTGGGGCTCCTACAATGAGCAGTTCTTC. The complete variable domain, with remaining parts taken from reference TRBV7-3 and TRBJ2-1, reads GAGVSQTPSNKVTEKGKYVELRCDPISGHTALYWYRQSLGQGPEFLIYFQGTGAADDSGLPNDRFFAVRPEGSVSTLKIQRTERGDSAVYLCASSSAWGSYNEQFFGPGTRLTVL.

The V gene is TRBV29-1, the J gene TRBJ1-5; TRBD1 is a possible D gene (5 bases). V lost 4 bases and J 9 bases, leaving 10 bases between the germline ends. This CDR3 contains 11 residues. CDR1 and CDR2 (germline): SQVTM, ANQGSEA. Here the CDR3 reads CSVGRDSPQHF. Here the CDR3 DNA reads TGCAGCGTTGGCAGGGATTCGCCCCAGCATTTT.

V and J are TRBV6-5 and TRBJ2-1; 12 nucleotides agree with TRBD2. The J segment lost 8 bases and the V segment lost 0 bases, leaving 8 bases of the junction unmatched. This CDR3 is 17 amino acids long. Germline V gene sequence: CDR1 MNHEY, CDR2 SVGAGI. The CDR3 region has the DNA TGTGCCAGCAGTTACTCGATGTCGTCTAGCGGGAGGGATGAGCAGTTCTTC. It codes for CASSYSMSSSGRDEQFF.

V and J are TRBV9 and TRBJ2-4, with 8 nucleotides matching TRBD2. CDR1 and CDR2 (germline): SGDLS, YYNGEE. The junction had 12 bases not matched to a gene; V was cut back by 0 bases and J by 7 bases. CDR3 length: 17 residues. The CDR3 nucleotides are TGTGCCAGCAGCGTAGCTCCGGGACTAGGAGCGTCGAACATTCAGTACTTC. This encodes CASSVAPGLGASNIQYF. Complete variable domain (other parts from reference TRBV9 and TRBJ2-4): DSGVTQTPKHLITATGQRVTLRCSPRSGDLSVYWYQQSLDQGLQFLIQYYNGEERAKGNILERFSAQQFPDLHSELNLSSLELGDSALYFCASSVAPGLGASNIQYFGAGTRLSVL.

The chain uses TRBV30 and TRBJ2-1; D is perhaps TRBD1 or TRBD2 (5 bases each). V gave up 2 bases and J gave up 6 bases, with 11 bases separating them. The CDR3 runs 13 residues. Germline CDR1 is GTSNPN and CDR2 is SVGIG (reference sequence). CDR3 sequence: CAWSPGTVNEQFF. CDR3 nucleotides: TGTGCCTGGAGTCCGGGGACCGTCAATGAGCAGTTCTTC.

J is TRBJ2-7 and V is TRBV29-1; D is ambiguous. The CDR3 spans 12 residues. Trimming left V 6 bases short and J 3 bases short, with 12 bases between. CDR1 SQVTM and CDR2 ANQGSEA come from the germline V gene. This CDR3 reads CSVSTSVYEQYF. In nucleotides, the CDR3 is TGCAGCGTCTCGACTTCGGTCTACGAGCAGTACTTC.

This chain links TRBV24-1 with TRBJ2-7; weak D call: TRBD1 (6 bases). The CDR3 runs 12 residues. The germline V gene has CDR1 KGHDR and CDR2 SFDVKD. Trimming removed 4 bases at V and 5 bases at J, with 8 bases between. CDR3 sequence reads: CATSDYRDEQYF. The CDR3 nucleotides are TGTGCCACCAGTGACTACAGGGACGAGCAGTACTTC.

The rearrangement uses TRBV9 and TRBJ2-4; D might be TRBD1 (5 bases). V lost 4 bases, J lost 9 bases, and 17 bases lay in between. Looked up from germline, CDR1 is SGDLS and CDR2 is YYNGEE. The CDR3 totals 14 residues. CDR3: CASSPWIERGIQYF. Written as DNA, the CDR3 is TGTGCCAGCAGCCCTTGGATAGAAAGGGGCATTCAGTACTTC.

This sequence joins TRBV7-9 and TRBJ1-5; 8 positions match TRBD1. The V segment lost 7 bases and the J segment 2 bases; nucleotides outside the gene matches: 1. This CDR3 comprises 13 residues. The V gene's germline CDR1 is SEHNR and CDR2 FQNEAQ (reference sequence). Written as DNA, the CDR3 is TGTGCCAGCAAGGGACAGGGCAATCAGCCCCAGCATTTT. Translated: CASKGQGNQPQHF.

The V and J genes are TRBV5-1 and TRBJ2-5; 7 nucleotides align to TRBD2. CDR1 SGHRS and CDR2 YFSETQ come from the germline V gene. The CDR3 totals 14 residues. Trimming at V came to 4 bases and at J to 5 bases, leaving 8 bases not matched to a gene. This CDR3 is CASSEAGSGETQYF. DNA of the CDR3: TGCGCCAGCAGCGAAGCGGGAAGCGGGGAGACCCAGTACTTC.

The chain joins TRBV30 to TRBJ2-1; 10 bases fit TRBD2. Looked up from germline, CDR1 is GTSNPN and CDR2 is SVGIG (reference sequence). This CDR3 has 17 residues. Trimming took 0 bases from V and 9 from J; bases not matched to a gene: 14. This CDR3 reads CAWSVRLAGVIVSEQFF. The CDR3 DNA follows: TGTGCCTGGAGTGTAAGGCTAGCGGGAGTTATCGTGAGTGAGCAGTTCTTC.

The V call is TRBV11-3, the J call TRBJ2-1, with 10 bases identical to TRBD2. Trimming at V came to 1 base and at J to 3 bases, leaving 3 bases not matched to a gene. The CDR3 sequence is 16 residues long. Germline V gene lookup returns CDR1 SGHNT and CDR2 YENEEA. CDR3 loop: CASSLGASGSYNEQFF. The CDR3 DNA sequence: TGTGCCAGCAGCTTAGGAGCTAGCGGGAGCTACAATGAGCAGTTCTTC.

The V call is TRBV5-1, the J call TRBJ2-7; the D is unclear. The CDR3 has 12 residues. Germline CDR1 is SGHRS and CDR2 is YFSETQ. V gave up 4 bases and J gave up 3 bases, with 8 bases separating them. This CDR3 reads CASSTTRYEQYF. The CDR3 DNA follows: TGCGCCAGCAGCACCACACGCTACGAGCAGTACTTC. The full variable domain, rest sourced from reference TRBV5-1 and TRBJ2-7, is KAGVTQTPRYLIKTRGQQVTLSCSPISGHRSVSWYQQTPGQGLQFLFEYFSETQRNKGNFPGRFSGRQFSNSRSEMNVSTLELGDSALYLCASSTTRYEQYFGPGTRLTVT.

The rearrangement uses TRBV15 and TRBJ2-5; 10 nucleotides line up with TRBD1. The CDR3 consists of 17 residues. Trimming cost V 0 bases and J 5 bases; bases outside gene matches: 9. The germline CDR1 and CDR2 sequences are LNHNV and YYDKDF (reference sequence). The CDR3 loop reads CATSRDRGQGVGETQYF. CDR3 nucleotide sequence: TGTGCCACCAGCAGAGATCGAGGACAGGGGGTTGGGGAGACCCAGTACTTC.

This clonotype has only a few counts. V and J are TRBV30 and TRBJ2-7, with D perhaps matching TRBD1 or TRBD2 (6 bases each). The V gene lost 3 bases and the J gene lost 7 bases, with 16 bases spanning the gap. The germline V gene encodes CDR1 GTSNPN and CDR2 SVGIG (reference sequence). The length of the CDR3 is 13 residues. The DNA of the CDR3 is TGTGCCTGGAGCGCGGGACAAAGAACGGAGCAGTACTTC. This encodes CAWSAGQRTEQYF.

This chain links TRBV15 with TRBJ1-2, with D uncertain. CDR1 is LNHNV, CDR2 YYDKDF, per germline (reference sequence). This CDR3 spans 15 amino acids. Trimming took off 2 bases at V and 6 bases at J, with 16 bases between the two ends. DNA for the CDR3: TGTGCCACCAGCAGACCCGACTTCGTTTCGGATGGCTACACCTTC. As protein: CATSRPDFVSDGYTF.

V and J are TRBV24-1 and TRBJ2-2, with D perhaps TRBD2 (6 bases). V lost 4 bases, J lost 6 bases, and 14 bases lay in between. This CDR3 has 15 residues. CDR1 is KGHDR, CDR2 SFDVKD, per germline. CDR3 DNA sequence: TGTGCCACCAGTGAACTCGGACGGGACTCCGGGGAGCTGTTTTTT. It translates to CATSELGRDSGELFF.

This clonotype was recorded a few times. The chain joins TRBV29-1 to TRBJ2-7; a possible D gene is TRBD2 (5 bases). Trimming took off 5 bases at V and 0 bases at J, with 11 bases between the two ends. This CDR3 contains 13 residues. The germline V gene encodes CDR1 SQVTM and CDR2 ANQGSEA. As DNA, the CDR3 is TGCAGCGTTCCGGGATTGGGCTCCTACGAGCAGTACTTC. It translates to CSVPGLGSYEQYF.

In its sample, this clonotype was seen once. This chain joins TRBV29-1 and TRBJ1-2, with unresolved D. V gave up 3 bases and J gave up 8 bases, with 13 bases separating them. Germline V lookup: CDR1 SQVTM, CDR2 ANQGSEA. The CDR3 consists of 12 residues. In DNA form, the CDR3 reads TGCAGCGTTGATGGGCAGGATGACGGCTACACCTTC. Amino acid sequence: CSVDGQDDGYTF. The full variable domain, in which reference TRBV29-1 and TRBJ1-2 provide the parts outside the CDR3, is SAVISQKPSRDICQRGTSLTIQCQVDSQVTMMFWYRQQPGQSLTLIATANQGSEATYESGFVIDKFPISRPNLTFSTLTVSNMSPEDSSIYLCSVDGQDDGYTFGSGTRLTVV.

The chain recombines TRBV29-1 with TRBJ2-5; D remains unclear. Germline CDR1 reads SQVTM; CDR2 reads ANQGSEA. The CDR3 is made up of 14 amino acids. Trimming took off 1 base at V and 4 bases at J, with 13 bases between the two ends. The CDR3 region is CSVEVMASLETQYF. The CDR3 DNA is TGCAGCGTTGAAGTGATGGCCAGCTTAGAGACCCAGTACTTC. The variable domain in full, with the rest retrieved from reference TRBV29-1 and TRBJ2-5, is SAVISQKPSRDICQRGTSLTIQCQVDSQVTMMFWYRQQPGQSLTLIATANQGSEATYESGFVIDKFPISRPNLTFSTLTVSNMSPEDSSIYLCSVEVMASLETQYFGPGTRLLVL.

The V gene is TRBV2, the J gene TRBJ2-1; 9 bases agree with TRBD1. In germline, CDR1 is SNHLY, CDR2 FYNNEI. This CDR3 region has 14 residues. With V trimmed by 7 bases and J by 9 bases, 10 bases remained unmatched. The CDR3: CASKGTGWDREQFF. CDR3 nucleotide sequence: TGTGCCAGCAAGGGGACAGGGTGGGACCGTGAGCAGTTCTTC.

This chain links TRBV25-1 with TRBJ2-5; 7 bases match TRBD2. The CDR3 is made up of 13 amino acids. V trimming: 5 bases; J trimming: 7 bases; junction bases outside the gene matches: 7. CDR1 is MGHDK and CDR2 is SYGVNS in the germline V gene. The CDR3 DNA sequence: TGTGCCAGCAGTAGACCTAGCGGAGGGACCCAGTACTTC. This sequence encodes CASSRPSGGTQYF.

The gene calls are TRBV20-1 and TRBJ2-7; D possibly corresponds to TRBD1 (6 bases). V lost 5 bases and J 1 base, leaving 6 bases between the germline ends. The CDR3 loop spans 11 amino acids. Looked up from germline, CDR1 is DFQATT and CDR2 is SNEGSKA (reference sequence). CDR3 bases: TGCAGTGCTGACAGGTCCTACGAGCAGTACTTC. Protein: CSADRSYEQYF.

The J gene is TRBJ2-5, the V gene TRBV5-1; maybe TRBD1 (6 bases). This CDR3 spans 14 amino acids. V lost 4 bases to trimming and J lost 1 base, with 11 bases between them. Germline V lookup: CDR1 SGHRS, CDR2 YFSETQ. Here the CDR3 reads CASSIGQSQETQYF. The CDR3 DNA is TGCGCCAGCAGCATCGGACAGAGCCAAGAGACCCAGTACTTC. Complete variable domain (other parts from reference TRBV5-1 and TRBJ2-5): KAGVTQTPRYLIKTRGQQVTLSCSPISGHRSVSWYQQTPGQGLQFLFEYFSETQRNKGNFPGRFSGRQFSNSRSEMNVSTLELGDSALYLCASSIGQSQETQYFGPGTRLLVL.